These 19 T cell receptor beta chains came from one sample sequenced in a study of T cells in Graves' hyperthyroidism and ophthalmopathy. RNA transcripts yielded amplified TCR beta CDR3 regions. During a first-round RT-PCR of the TCR CDR3, the HTBI primer set was used. From the multiplex PCR reads, TCRdb called clonotypes with MiXCR, one entry per CDR3 protein. Of 650,000 to 750,000 distinct CDR3 sequences detected, roughly 15% appear once; the ten largest clones hold around 9.6%. The sequenced sample consisted of blood. These TCRs come from a woman under 30 with Graves' hyperthyroidism.

This clonotype was observed many times. The V and J genes are TRBV30 and TRBJ2-7; D call uncertain. There are 12 residues in the CDR3. Germline V gene lookup returns CDR1 GTSNPN and CDR2 SVGIG (reference sequence). The V and J ends lost 0 bases and 3 bases respectively, with 6 bases between them. The CDR3 reads CAWSVRFYEQYF. The DNA of the CDR3 is TGTGCCTGGAGTGTACGCTTCTACGAGCAGTACTTC.

This clonotype was counted at least ten times. This chain joins TRBV20-1 and TRBJ1-2; D is uncertain. CDR1 and CDR2 (germline): DFQATT, SNEGSKA (reference sequence). The CDR3 covers 13 residues. The V gene lost 4 bases and the J gene lost 3 bases, with 12 bases spanning the gap. Written as DNA, the CDR3 is TGCAGTGCTAAGTCCCAGGACGACTATGGCTACACCTTC. It yields the protein CSAKSQDDYGYTF.

V gene TRBV7-3 combines with J gene TRBJ2-1, with D unclear. With 5 bases removed from V and 9 bases from J, the gap between germline ends came to 14 bases. Germline V gives CDR1 SGHTA, CDR2 FQGTGA. This CDR3 spans 13 amino acids. CDR3 residues: CASSPFLSGEQFF. CDR3 bases: TGTGCCAGCAGCCCGTTCCTGTCCGGTGAGCAGTTCTTC. Based on the CDR3 plus reference TRBV7-3 and TRBJ2-1, the full variable domain is GAGVSQTPSNKVTEKGKYVELRCDPISGHTALYWYRQSLGQGPEFLIYFQGTGAADDSGLPNDRFFAVRPEGSVSTLKIQRTERGDSAVYLCASSPFLSGEQFFGPGTRLTVL.

This clonotype was picked up a small number of times. The V call is TRBV29-1, the J call TRBJ1-2; 11 bases are a match to TRBD1. Trimming cost V 4 bases and J 8 bases; bases outside gene matches: 6. Germline lookup yields CDR1 SQVTM and CDR2 ANQGSEA. This CDR3 has 13 amino acids. For the CDR3, the DNA is TGCAGCGTTGGCCAGGGACAGGGGGTAGGCTACACCTTC. Its translation: CSVGQGQGVGYTF. The variable domain in full, completed from reference TRBV29-1 and TRBJ1-2, reads SAVISQKPSRDICQRGTSLTIQCQVDSQVTMMFWYRQQPGQSLTLIATANQGSEATYESGFVIDKFPISRPNLTFSTLTVSNMSPEDSSIYLCSVGQGQGVGYTFGSGTRLTVV.

This clonotype was recorded at least ten times. The rearrangement joins TRBV28 to TRBJ1-4, with D possibly matching TRBD1 (5 bases). Trimming cost V 5 bases and J 3 bases, with 16 bases left between them. The CDR3 totals 16 residues. CDR1 is MDHEN and CDR2 is SYDVKM in the germline V gene. CDR3 in amino acids: CASSTMPGRANEKLFF. CDR3 bases: TGTGCCAGCAGTACGATGCCGGGACGGGCTAATGAAAAACTGTTTTTT.

The chain combines TRBV29-1 with TRBJ1-4; maybe TRBD1 (6 bases). The CDR3 extends over 13 amino acids. Between the trimmed V and J ends, which lost 4 bases and 8 bases, there was a span of 14 bases. Germline V gene lookup returns CDR1 SQVTM and CDR2 ANQGSEA. The CDR3 coding sequence is TGCAGCGTTGCGGGGGCGCGCGGAGAAAAACTGTTTTTT. Translated, it gives CSVAGARGEKLFF.

In this sample, this clonotype turned up a few times. This chain uses TRBV4-1 with TRBJ1-5; D is unresolved. Deletions cut 1 base from V and 4 bases from J, with 14 bases between. Germline assignment: CDR1 MGHRA and CDR2 YSYEKL. The length of the CDR3 is 16 residues. DNA for the CDR3: TGCGCCAGCAGCCAAGGAGGTAGTCCGAGAAATCAGCCCCAGCATTTT. This encodes CASSQGGSPRNQPQHF.

This clonotype came up a few times. V usage is TRBV28 and J usage is TRBJ2-5; 9 nucleotides agree with TRBD2. CDR1 is MDHEN and CDR2 is SYDVKM in the germline V gene. This CDR3 comprises 18 residues. After removal of 3 bases from V and 4 bases from J, the junction contained 15 bases not matched to a gene. This CDR3 reads CASSFYPGGGRASETQYF. The DNA of the CDR3 is TGTGCCAGCAGTTTCTACCCCGGGGGCGGGAGGGCCTCAGAGACCCAGTACTTC.

Concerning this clonotype itself: In this CDR3 the conserved last residue, phenylalanine or tryptophan, is missing, so a read error is likely. The genes are TRBV5-1 and TRBJ1-4; D uncertain. Per germline, CDR1 SGHRS and CDR2 YFSETQ. This CDR3 comprises 15 residues. V lost 0 bases to trimming and J lost 2 bases, with 8 bases between them. This CDR3 is CASSLVGPTNEKLFV. CDR3 DNA: TGCGCCAGCAGCTTGGTCGGGCCCACTAATGAAAAACTGTTTGTT.

This clonotype was counted ten times or more. This sequence joins TRBV24-1 and TRBJ2-1; no firm D call. CDR1 and CDR2 from the germline V gene are KGHDR and SFDVKD. The CDR3 contains 16 residues. Trimming stripped 2 bases from V and 3 bases from J, with 13 bases between. The CDR3 spells CATSDSQAEIYNEQFF. CDR3 in DNA: TGTGCCACCAGTGATTCCCAGGCTGAGATCTACAATGAGCAGTTCTTC.

Ten or more counts support this clonotype. The genes are TRBV2 and TRBJ1-1; 8 bases align to TRBD1. The CDR3 totals 13 residues. Germline values: CDR1 SNHLY, CDR2 FYNNEI. The V gene end was trimmed by 7 bases and the J gene end by 6 bases; junction bases not matched to a gene: 7. The CDR3 DNA sequence: TGTGCCAGCAACCCAGGGGGCTTCGCTGAAGCTTTCTTT. It encodes CASNPGGFAEAFF.

Note on this clonotype: A much larger clonotype is one base distant, so this may be a read error. The J gene is TRBJ1-5, the V gene TRBV7-2, with D tentatively TRBD1 (5 bases). V was clipped by 7 bases and J by 6 bases, with 16 bases between them. The CDR3 extends over 14 amino acids. Germline assignment: CDR1 SGHTA and CDR2 FQGNSA. CDR3 nucleotide sequence: TGTGCCAGCACCCGGTTAGGGGTGGCTCAGCCCCAGCATTTT. As protein: CASTRLGVAQPQHF. The variable domain in full, completed from reference TRBV7-2 and TRBJ1-5, reads GAGVSQSPSNKVTEKGKDVELRCDPISGHTALYWYRQSLGQGLEFLIYFQGNSAPDKSGLPSDRFSAERTGGSVSTLTIQRTQQEDSAVYLCASTRLGVAQPQHFGDGTRLSIL.

The chain joins TRBV6-2 or TRBV6-3 to TRBJ2-7; TRBD2 agrees at 12 bases. V lost 8 bases and J lost 6; bases outside the gene matches: 20. Germline values: CDR1 MNHEY, CDR2 SVGEGT. The CDR3 loop spans 18 amino acids. The CDR3 DNA follows: TGTGCCAGCCCAAAATTGGGTCTAGCGGGAGGGCCTGCTGTCGAGCAGTACTTC. Encoded protein: CASPKLGLAGGPAVEQYF.

This chain links TRBV2 with TRBJ2-7, with TRBD1 matching 9 bases. This CDR3 is 13 amino acids long. V dropped 6 bases and J dropped 7; count of bases not matched to a gene: 7. Germline CDR1 and CDR2: SNHLY and FYNNEI. DNA of the CDR3: TGTGCCAGCAGGGAGACAGGGGGATGGGAGCAGTACTTC. It codes for CASRETGGWEQYF.

The CDR3 sequence: CASSQEGTGKNEQYF. As DNA, the CDR3 is TGCGCCAGCAGCCAAGAGGGGACAGGGAAGAACGAGCAGTACTTC. This sequence joins TRBV4-1 and TRBJ2-7, with TRBD1 matching over 9 bases. J was trimmed by 5 bases and V by 0 bases; bases with no gene match: 5. The CDR3 spans 15 residues. Germline V gene data show CDR1 as MGHRA and CDR2 as YSYEKL.

This clonotype was found a few times. The chain carries TRBV10-3 and TRBJ1-4; D ambiguous. This CDR3 region has 13 residues. The V end was cut by 11 bases, the J end by 4 bases, with 14 bases between. CDR1 is ENHRY, CDR2 SYGVKD, per germline. CDR3 nucleotides: TGTGCCTCCAGGTCACAGCTTAATGAAAAACTGTTTTTT. This translates into CASRSQLNEKLFF.

The chain couples TRBV18 to TRBJ2-3; no clear D gene. The CDR3 loop spans 13 amino acids. Trimming took 6 bases from V and 4 from J, leaving 11 bases between them. Germline values: CDR1 KGHSH, CDR2 LQKENI. CDR3 in DNA: TGTGCCAGCTCGCCCATAGCTCCAGATACGCAGTATTTT. Protein: CASSPIAPDTQYF.

The sample holds a few counts of this clonotype. The CDR3, as DNA: TGTGCCAGCAGTGATCAGTCCCGACTAGCGGATCAAGAGACCCAGTACTTC. It translates to CASSDQSRLADQETQYF. V and J are TRBV25-1 and TRBJ2-5, with TRBD2 matching over 9 bases. The germline CDR1 and CDR2 sequences are MGHDK and SYGVNS. The ends lost 3 bases at V and 2 bases at J; junction bases unmatched: 10. The CDR3 loop spans 17 amino acids.

This sequence joins TRBV7-2 and TRBJ2-1, with D unclear. Trimming pared 3 bases from V and 2 bases from J, leaving 11 bases between. Germline CDR1 and CDR2: SGHTA and FQGNSA. The CDR3 totals 15 residues. The CDR3 region is CASSFASAAYNEQFF. Here the CDR3 DNA reads TGTGCCAGCAGCTTTGCGAGCGCAGCCTACAATGAGCAGTTCTTC.